This T cell receptor beta chain was retrieved from a study of response to subunit inactivated influenza vaccine. This clonotype was recorded at least ten times. Its antigen is unidentified. Deletions cut 3 bases from V and 2 bases from J, with 16 bases between. Per germline, CDR1 SGHTA and CDR2 FQGNSA. The CDR3 spans 16 residues. One entry per CDR3 protein results from TCRdb running MiXCR on the RT-PCR reads. Of under 500,000 distinct CDR3 sequences in the sample, roughly 9.7% were seen once. Findings and caveats of the study: There was a suggestion from the authors that each seasonal influenza vaccination recruits few new T cells.

The TCR sequence derives from a man in his fifties or sixties who received an inactivated influenza vaccine. The J gene is TRBJ2-5, the V gene TRBV7-2; D not resolved. Material: PBMCs from blood, obtained roughly 47 days after vaccination. The DNA of the CDR3 is TGTGCCAGCAGCTTGGGTTACAGTTATCCTCAAGAGACCCAGTACTTC. It encodes CASSLGYSYPQETQYF.